The clone carrying this T cell receptor (beta chain) was recorded at least ten times. What it binds is unknown. The junction had 6 bases not matched to a gene; V was cut back by 8 bases and J by 5 bases. CDR3 size: 15 residues. This sample was included in a study of T cell repertoires in cytomegalovirus infection. Whole-study findings and limits: CMV-specific TCR beta clonotypes restricted by HLA-C were the ones dominating the ex vivo response.

TCRdb reprocessed the reads via MiXCR and lists one record per CDR3 protein. The sample holds approximately 630,000 distinct CDR3 sequences, roughly 26% seen once. The chain combines TRBV12-3 or TRBV12-4 with TRBJ2-3; 14 bases match TRBD2. This clonotype originated in a human donor in good health (CMV status not recorded). Some clones in this sample may be carry-over from other donors' samples. Sequenced material: CD8+ T cells from PBMCs. The DNA of the CDR3 is TGTGCCAGCGGGACCGGGACTAGCGGGGGAGATACGCAGTATTTT. Translated, it gives CASGTGTSGGDTQYF.